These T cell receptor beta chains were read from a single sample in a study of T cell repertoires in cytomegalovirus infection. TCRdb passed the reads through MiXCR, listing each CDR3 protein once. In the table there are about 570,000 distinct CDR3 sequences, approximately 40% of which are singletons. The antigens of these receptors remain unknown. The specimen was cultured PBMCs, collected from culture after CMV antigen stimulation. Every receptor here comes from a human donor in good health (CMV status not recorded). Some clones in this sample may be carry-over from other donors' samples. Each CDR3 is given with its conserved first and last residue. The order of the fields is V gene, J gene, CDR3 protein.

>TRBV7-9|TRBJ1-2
CASSRGQAANYGYTF
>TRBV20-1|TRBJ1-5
CSAATMKDQPQHF
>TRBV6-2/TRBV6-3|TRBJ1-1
CASSLAAGVPTEAFF
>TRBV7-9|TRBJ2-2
CASSLRTTNTGELFF
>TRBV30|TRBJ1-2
CAWRRTGGSYGYTF
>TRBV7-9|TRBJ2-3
CASSLVIAGATDTQYF
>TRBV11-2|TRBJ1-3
CASSRTGPDSGNTIYF
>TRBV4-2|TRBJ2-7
CASSLHKTDYEQYF
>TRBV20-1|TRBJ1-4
CSARDRRSYEKLFF
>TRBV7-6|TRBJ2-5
CASSPGTGVQETQYF
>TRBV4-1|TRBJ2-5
CASSQTLQLGSIQETQYF
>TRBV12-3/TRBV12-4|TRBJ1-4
CASSFMVGPNNEKLFF
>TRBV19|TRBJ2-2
CASSTETLNTVNTGELFF
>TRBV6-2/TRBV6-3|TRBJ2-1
CASRSYANQQFF
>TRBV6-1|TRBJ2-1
CASIPGQGYEQFF
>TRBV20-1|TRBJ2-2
CSATRSHNTGELFF
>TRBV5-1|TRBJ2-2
CASGRLAGTNTGELFF
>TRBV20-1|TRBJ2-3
CSARDISGVYTDTQYF
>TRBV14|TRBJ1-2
CASSQGGRFWGYTF
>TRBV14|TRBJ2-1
CASSQEGGSYNEQFF
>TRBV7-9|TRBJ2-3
CASSFSLAGADTQYF
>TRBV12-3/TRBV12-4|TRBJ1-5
CASSPNLGQGARRTFNQPQHF
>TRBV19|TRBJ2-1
CASSIPPGGIAGRPGNEQFF
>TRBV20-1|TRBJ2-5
CSAGRTAEETQYF
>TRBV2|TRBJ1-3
CATYRGLISGNTIYF
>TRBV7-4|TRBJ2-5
CASSRTGTGKETQYF
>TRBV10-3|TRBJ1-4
CAISQGQGATNEKLFF